This TCR beta chain was sequenced for a study of T cell changes during pregnancy in multiple sclerosis. CDR3 length equals 13 residues. Germline V gene data show CDR1 as SNHLY and CDR2 as FYNNEI. V shed 8 bases and J shed 4 bases, with 12 bases lying between them. Produced via immunoSEQ multiplex PCR; TCRdb's table is partial and in-frame only. The profile shows about 40,000 clones, 80% to 90% of them singletons. The chain employs TRBV2 and TRBJ1-5; the D gene is possibly TRBD1 (5 bases). The sequenced sample was CD4+ T cells from peripheral blood mononuclear cells, obtained in the first trimester of pregnancy. The receptor was derived from a female donor with multiple sclerosis, enrolled in a pregnancy study. In DNA, the CDR3 is TGTGCCAGCGGTACAGGCCCAAATCAGCCCCAGCATTTT. Translated, it gives CASGTGPNQPQHF.